Shown below are 21 T cell receptor beta chains from a single sample sequenced in a study of T cells after yellow fever vaccination. TCRdb re-called the 5' RACE reads through MiXCR, storing one row per CDR3 protein. The sample carries about 210,000 distinct CDR3 sequences, less than 3.5% recorded once. The sample in question was CD4+ T cells sorted from PBMCs, obtained 10 days after the yellow fever booster vaccination. All receptors come from a young man who received the YFV17D yellow fever vaccine.

This clonotype was observed at least ten times. The chain joins TRBV7-9 to TRBJ1-2; unclear D gene. The germline CDR1 and CDR2 sequences are SEHNR and FQNEAQ (reference sequence). Trimming stripped 5 bases from V and 8 bases from J, with 9 bases between. There are 11 residues in the CDR3. The CDR3 protein is CASSPGSGYTF. The CDR3 DNA sequence: TGTGCCAGCAGCCCAGGTTCGGGCTACACCTTC.

The rearrangement joins TRBV7-8 to TRBJ2-5, with 9 positions matching TRBD2. V dropped 5 bases and J dropped 0; count of bases not matched to a gene: 13. This CDR3 comprises 18 residues. CDR1 and CDR2 (germline): SGHVS, FQNEAQ. The CDR3 loop is CASSPLGRGGAHQETQYF. CDR3 DNA: TGTGCCAGCAGCCCTTTAGGTCGCGGGGGGGCCCACCAAGAGACCCAGTACTTC.

J is TRBJ2-7 and V is TRBV12-3 or TRBV12-4; D gene unclear. The CDR3 sequence is 14 residues long. V was pared by 1 base and J by 3 bases, with 10 bases between. The CDR3 is CASSLVGPGYEQYF. For the CDR3, the DNA is TGTGCCAGCAGTTTAGTAGGGCCTGGCTACGAGCAGTACTTC.

This clonotype was seen many times. The chain couples TRBV5-1 to TRBJ1-2; TRBD1 might be the D (5 bases). Trimming removed 4 bases at V and 7 bases at J, with 14 bases between. This CDR3 is 13 amino acids long. The V gene's germline CDR1 is SGHRS and CDR2 YFSETQ. The CDR3 protein is CASSQGTVVGYTF. CDR3 nucleotide sequence: TGCGCCAGCAGCCAAGGGACGGTAGTTGGCTACACCTTC.

The chain recombines TRBV10-3 with TRBJ2-2; 11 bases agree with TRBD1. From germline, CDR1 is ENHRY and CDR2 SYGVKD. The V segment lost 10 bases and the J segment 6 bases; nucleotides outside the gene matches: 19. This CDR3 has 18 amino acids. The chain's CDR3 is CASLKPPGQGERAGELFF. Here the CDR3 DNA reads TGTGCCAGCTTAAAGCCCCCGGGACAGGGGGAGAGAGCCGGGGAGCTGTTTTTT.

The table lists this clonotype with a few counts. The J gene is TRBJ1-5, the V gene TRBV27; a possible D gene is TRBD1 (5 bases). V gave up 10 bases and J gave up 0 bases, with 10 bases separating them. CDR3 length: 13 amino acids. Germline-derived CDR1 and CDR2 are MNHEY and SMNVEV (reference sequence). CDR3 sequence reads: CATGAYSNQPQHF. The CDR3 DNA reads TGTGCCACCGGGGCTTATAGCAATCAGCCCCAGCATTTT.

This clonotype was seen repeatedly, ten times or more. The V call is TRBV5-5, the J call TRBJ1-5; D is uncertain. The CDR3 consists of 12 residues. The V and J ends lost 2 bases and 9 bases respectively, with 9 bases between them. Per germline, CDR1 SGHKS and CDR2 YYEKEE (reference sequence). Here the CDR3 reads CASSFLSGPQHF. The CDR3, as DNA: TGTGCCAGCAGCTTCCTCTCTGGGCCCCAGCATTTT.

In this sample, this clonotype turned up a few times. This chain links TRBV6-5 with TRBJ1-6, with 7 bases that match TRBD1. The junction had 9 bases not matched to a gene; V was cut back by 6 bases and J by 4 bases. Per the germline V gene, CDR1 is MNHEY and CDR2 is SVGAGI. This CDR3 has 16 amino acids. CDR3 in amino acids: CASRRGPGHYNSPLHF. CDR3 DNA sequence: TGTGCCAGCAGGAGGGGGCCGGGCCATTATAATTCACCCCTCCACTTT.

This clonotype was recorded many times. V is TRBV7-8 and J is TRBJ1-6; unclear D gene. The CDR3 spans 13 residues. In germline, CDR1 is SGHVS, CDR2 FQNEAQ. Trimming pared 2 bases from V and 8 bases from J, leaving 7 bases between. The CDR3 region has the DNA TGTGCCAGCAGCTTATTGACCTATTCACCCCTCCACTTT. Its protein is CASSLLTYSPLHF. Supplemented by reference TRBV7-8 and TRBJ1-6, the full variable domain reads GAGVSQSPRYKVAKRGQDVALRCDPISGHVSLFWYQQALGQGPEFLTYFQNEAQLDKSGLPSDRFFAERPEGSVSTLKIQRTQQEDSAVYLCASSLLTYSPLHFGNGTRLTVT.

This clonotype has a handful of counts. This may be a read error, as it is one base from a much larger clone. The J gene is TRBJ1-2, the V gene TRBV4-3; maybe TRBD1 (5 bases). CDR3 length: 15 residues. V shed 0 bases and J shed 10 bases, with 18 bases lying between them. Germline CDR1 LGHNA, CDR2 YSLEER. CDR3: CASSQEGRGFDAYTF. CDR3 nucleotides: TGCGCCAGCAGCCAAGAGGGAAGGGGATTCGATGCCTACACCTTC.

The chain uses TRBV7-2 and TRBJ2-5; D gene ambiguous. The germline V gene has CDR1 SGHTA and CDR2 FQGNSA. CDR3 length: 14 amino acids. V was trimmed by 6 bases and J by 1 base, leaving 12 bases between them. CDR3: CASSPATRQETQYF. In DNA, the CDR3 is TGTGCCAGCAGTCCTGCGACACGCCAAGAGACCCAGTACTTC.

This clonotype was seen at least ten times. The gene calls are TRBV5-6 and TRBJ1-1; D is unclear. Germline CDR1 SGHDT, CDR2 YYEEEE. Trimming took off 0 bases at V and 6 bases at J, with 9 bases between the two ends. The CDR3 contains 13 residues. CDR3 region: CASSLDRLAEAFF. The CDR3 bases are TGTGCCAGCAGCTTGGATAGGTTAGCTGAAGCTTTCTTT.

The chain is built from TRBV6-6 and TRBJ2-7, with TRBD2 matching 9 bases. The CDR3 has 18 amino acids. Germline values: CDR1 MNHNY, CDR2 SVGAGI (reference sequence). Germline trimming cut 2 bases from V and 3 bases from J; bases unmatched to any gene: 14. CDR3 protein: CASSYRTGSGGLIYEQYF. CDR3 sequence (DNA): TGTGCCAGCAGTTACAGGACCGGTAGCGGGGGACTTATCTACGAGCAGTACTTC.

The rearrangement joins TRBV29-1 to TRBJ1-5; D unresolved. CDR3 length equals 13 residues. The V gene's germline CDR1 is SQVTM and CDR2 ANQGSEA. V was cut by 4 bases and J by 2 bases, with 9 bases left in between. CDR3 sequence: CSVAFSRNQPQHF. CDR3 DNA sequence: TGCAGCGTTGCCTTCTCGCGCAATCAGCCCCAGCATTTT.

At least ten counts were recorded for this clonotype. The chain employs TRBV7-2 and TRBJ2-3; 8 bases align to TRBD2. The V gene end was trimmed by 5 bases and the J gene end by 1 base; junction bases not matched to a gene: 11. CDR3 length equals 17 residues. The germline V gene encodes CDR1 SGHTA and CDR2 FQGNSA. The CDR3: CASSPKTSAWGTDTQYF. The CDR3 bases are TGTGCCAGCAGCCCGAAGACTAGCGCATGGGGCACAGATACGCAGTATTTT.

This clonotype was observed many times. This rearrangement joins TRBV29-1 to TRBJ2-3; D is ambiguous. The germline V gene has CDR1 SQVTM and CDR2 ANQGSEA. V lost 3 bases and J 2 bases, leaving 15 bases between the germline ends. This CDR3 region has 15 residues. CDR3 residues: CSVDPNSLSTDTQYF. DNA for the CDR3: TGCAGCGTTGATCCGAACAGCCTGTCCACAGATACGCAGTATTTT.

There are a few counts of this clonotype. The chain recombines TRBV7-2 with TRBJ1-1; D unclear. There are 14 residues in the CDR3. Trimming cost V 4 bases and J 8 bases, with 17 bases left between them. Germline lookup yields CDR1 SGHTA and CDR2 FQGNSA. The DNA for the CDR3 is TGTGCCAGCAGCTCGGGATTTCCGCACCACGAAGCTTTCTTT. Protein sequence: CASSSGFPHHEAFF.

The chain has TRBV6-5 and TRBJ2-1; tentative D call: TRBD2 (5 bases). CDR3 length equals 13 residues. The germline V gene has CDR1 MNHEY and CDR2 SVGAGI. Trimming stripped 5 bases from V and 12 bases from J, with 17 bases between. As DNA, the CDR3 is TGTGCCAGCAGTGGACCAGAGGGTCTAGGGCAGTTCTTC. Residues: CASSGPEGLGQFF.

J is TRBJ2-3 and V is TRBV10-3; 10 bases are a match to TRBD2. The V segment lost 0 bases and the J segment 2 bases; nucleotides outside the gene matches: 5. The CDR3 is made up of 17 amino acids. The germline CDR1 and CDR2 sequences are ENHRY and SYGVKD. CDR3 in DNA: TGTGCCATCAGTGAGTCTAGCGGGGGGTCCTACACAGATACGCAGTATTTT. Amino acid sequence: CAISESSGGSYTDTQYF.

In this sample, this clonotype turned up many times. The chain recombines TRBV6-5 with TRBJ1-2, with a tentative D call TRBD1 (5 bases). Germline values: CDR1 MNHEY, CDR2 SVGAGI. This CDR3 region has 15 residues. V gave up 6 bases and J gave up 8 bases, with 22 bases separating them. CDR3 nucleotides: TGTGCCAGCAGAGGGGCCACCCGAAGGGTGATGGGCTACACCTTC. Residues: CASRGATRRVMGYTF.

The rearrangement joins TRBV18 to TRBJ2-7, with D perhaps matching TRBD2 (5 bases). The CDR3 has 11 residues. The V and J ends lost 4 bases and 5 bases respectively, with 6 bases between them. Germline assignment: CDR1 KGHSH and CDR2 LQKENI. The CDR3: CASSQRDEQYF. The CDR3 bases are TGTGCCAGCTCACAGAGGGACGAGCAGTACTTC.